This record covers a single T cell receptor (beta chain). Sequencing used immunoSEQ multiplex PCR; TCRdb keeps in-frame clones, though not all of them. The sample lists about 89,000 clones, about three quarters occurring once. This sample stems from a study of blood T cell repertoires in COVID-19. The trim removed 0 bases at V and 3 bases at J, leaving 1 base unmatched. CDR1 is SGHTA, CDR2 FQGTGA, per germline. The CDR3 spans 17 residues. Sequences were obtained from peripheral blood. The chain couples TRBV7-3 to TRBJ2-1; 14 bases are a match to TRBD2. This TCR derives from a human donor in a cohort sampled during active COVID-19. The CDR3 sequence is CASSLTGTSGGYNEQFF. The CDR3 nucleotides read TGTGCCAGCAGCTTAACCGGGACTAGCGGGGGCTACAATGAGCAGTTCTTC.